This is a list of T cell receptor beta chains from one sample in a study of blood T cell repertoires in COVID-19. Repertoires were generated with immunoSEQ multiplex PCR, while TCRdb's copy carries only in-frame clones and drops some. The sample comprises fewer than 400,000 clones, roughly 89% of which are singletons, and less than 2% rests with the top ten. Source material: PBMCs or T cells enriched from blood (not recorded which). The receptors stem from a woman aged 25 to 45 who had recovered from COVID-19. Each CDR3 is given with its conserved first and last residue. D genes are given only for firm matches. Size is stated for part of the rows, as once, few or many counts, or as a class when the clone is expanded.

v_gene,j_gene,d_gene,abundance,CDR3nt,CDR3aa
TRBV3-1/TRBV3-2,TRBJ2-5,TRBD2,-,TGTGCCAGCAGCTCTTTGGGACTAGCGGGGCAAGAGACCCAGTACTTC,CASSSLGLAGQETQYF
TRBV6-2/TRBV6-3,TRBJ2-3,-,-,TGTGCCAGCAGCCGCGAGGATGGCACAGATACGCAGTATTTT,CASSREDGTDTQYF
TRBV7-3,TRBJ2-1,TRBD2,-,TGTGCCAGCAGCTTACGAGGACTAGCGGCGTACAATGAGCAGTTCTTC,CASSLRGLAAYNEQFF
TRBV2,TRBJ2-1,-,-,TGTGCCAGCAGTAAAGACAGAGTATCCTACAATGAGCAGTTCTTC,CASSKDRVSYNEQFF
TRBV19,TRBJ1-2,-,few,TGTGCCAGTAGTGTAATCCCCCAGGGGTACTATGGCTACACCTTC,CASSVIPQGYYGYTF
TRBV6-4,TRBJ1-2,-,-,TGTGCCAGCAGTGCCTCGACAGAAAACTATGGCTACACCTTC,CASSASTENYGYTF
TRBV28,TRBJ2-3,TRBD2,-,TGTGCCAGCAGTCATCTAGCGGGAGCTGATACGCAGTATTTT,CASSHLAGADTQYF
TRBV7-8,TRBJ1-1,-,-,TGTGCCAGCAGCTTACTTCGGGATGAAGCTTTCTTT,CASSLLRDEAFF
TRBV9,TRBJ1-1,-,once,TGTGCCAGCAGCGTAGACGACAGTCAACGTCTGGCTTTCTTT,CASSVDDSQRLAFF
TRBV7-8,TRBJ2-5,-,-,TGTGCCAGCATCTCCCTAGGACTCCTCAATAACCAAGAGACCCAGTACTTC,CASISLGLLNNQETQYF
TRBV18,TRBJ1-3,TRBD1,-,TGTGCCAGCTCACCTGGGACAGGAGTCAACTCTGGAAACACCATATATTTT,CASSPGTGVNSGNTIYF
TRBV19,TRBJ1-5,TRBD1,-,TGTGCCAGTAGTATACGGCAGGGGGCCAATCAGCCCCAGCATTTT,CASSIRQGANQPQHF
TRBV4-2,TRBJ1-1,TRBD1,-,TGTGCCAGCAGCCAAACCACAGGGGGCTTGGGCACTGAAGCTTTCTTT,CASSQTTGGLGTEAFF
TRBV6-5,TRBJ2-7,-,-,TGTGCCAGCAGTTCACTTTTCGAGCAGTACTTC,CASSSLFEQYF
TRBV18,TRBJ2-7,TRBD1,-,TGTGCCAGCTCACCCCTGGGACAGAGGTACGAGCAGTACTTC,CASSPLGQRYEQYF
TRBV30,TRBJ1-5,-,-,TGTGCCTGGAGCAGAAGCAATCAGCCCCAGCATTTT,CAWSRSNQPQHF
TRBV13,TRBJ2-3,-,-,TGTGCCAGCAGCTTAGGAGCGGTCCCGACAGATACGCAGTATTTT,CASSLGAVPTDTQYF
TRBV3-1/TRBV3-2,TRBJ2-7,TRBD2,once,TGTGCCAGCAGCCTTAGGACTAGCGGGGGCGACGAGCAGTACTTC,CASSLRTSGGDEQYF
TRBV5-6,TRBJ1-2,TRBD1,-,TGTGCCAGCAGGCCCACCGGGACAGGGAACTATGGCTACACCTTC,CASRPTGTGNYGYTF
TRBV5-1,TRBJ1-5,-,few,TGCGCCAGCAGCTTGGATATCAATCAGCCCCAGCATTTT,CASSLDINQPQHF
TRBV19,TRBJ1-1,-,few,TGTGCCAGTAGTATATACAGACAGGCCTGGGGGAACACTGAAGCTTTCTTT,CASSIYRQAWGNTEAFF
TRBV29-1,TRBJ1-4,-,few,TGCAGCGTTGCGGAGGGCCAAAAACTGTTTTTT,CSVAEGQKLFF
TRBV3-1/TRBV3-2,TRBJ2-7,-,-,TGTGCCAGCAGCCAGGGACTCCCTTACGAGCAGTACTTC,CASSQGLPYEQYF
TRBV2,TRBJ2-7,-,few,TGTGCCAGCAATCCGTCAGGAAATAACTACGAGCAGTACTTC,CASNPSGNNYEQYF
TRBV25-1,TRBJ1-1,-,-,TGTGCCAGCAGCCTCACCCGGGGGGACACTGAAGCTTTCTTT,CASSLTRGDTEAFF
TRBV7-9,TRBJ1-3,-,-,TGTGCCAGTCCGTCGGGAACCTACAACACCATATATTTT,CASPSGTYNTIYF
TRBV19,TRBJ1-4,-,-,TGTGCCAGTAAAAATCGGGAGGGAGCTGCAACTAATGAAAAACTGTTTTTT,CASKNREGAATNEKLFF
TRBV25-1,TRBJ2-5,TRBD1,-,TGTGCCAGCAGTACTACAGGGGGGCAAGAGACCCAGTACTTC,CASSTTGGQETQYF
TRBV10-3,TRBJ1-1,-,-,TGTGCCATCAGGGGGGGGGACAACTGGAACACTGAAGCTTTCTTT,CAIRGGDNWNTEAFF
TRBV6-5,TRBJ2-7,TRBD2,-,TGTGCCAGCAGCCAACTAGCGGGAGCGGGGGAGCAGTACTTC,CASSQLAGAGEQYF
TRBV9,TRBJ2-7,-,-,TGTGCCAGCAGCTCACGCCCGAGCTCCTACGAGCAGTACTTC,CASSSRPSSYEQYF